This note documents a single TCR beta chain sequence. The data stem from a study of cytomegalovirus exposure and HLA in healthy donors. This CDR3 contains 14 residues. Trimming cost V 7 bases and J 2 bases, with 14 bases left between them. Looked up from germline, CDR1 is MNHNS and CDR2 is SASEGT. The PCR had 60 Vbeta and 13 Jbeta primers. TCRdb keeps only in-frame clones here, not all; method: immunoSEQ multiplex PCR. The sample carries 150,000 to 200,000 clones, around 88% recorded once. The source of this sequence is a woman aged 18-29 years in good health and CMV-seronegative. The sample was PBMCs. V is TRBV6-1 and J is TRBJ1-1; a possible D gene is TRBD1 (6 bases). CDR3 sequence: CASNSRGDNTEAFF. CDR3 in DNA: TGTGCCAGCAACTCCAGGGGCGATAACACTGAAGCTTTCTTT.